This TCR beta chain appears in the sequencing data of a study of blood T cell repertoires in COVID-19. Study in general: Samples of COVID-19 (acute and convalescent) were obtained from the United States, Italy and Spain. From T cells, B-cell-depleted T cells, or PBMCs came the material, which was cDNA or gDNA.

The V and J ends lost 1 base and 6 bases respectively, with 15 bases between them. The CDR3 spans 15 residues. Looked up from germline, CDR1 is SGHAT and CDR2 is FQNNGV. Authors' analysis steps: Reference gene primers were amplified, and this amplification served to estimate nucleated cell counts. Here immunoSEQ multiplex PCR was the method, and the copy in TCRdb shows in-frame clones only, minus some. From that table come the V and J calls and clone size; the DNA was used to work out D and trimming. The data contain about 330,000 clones, approximately 90% of them singletons. What was sequenced was peripheral blood. The TCR was taken from a woman in her forties or fifties with active or convalescent COVID-19. This chain connects TRBV11-2 to TRBJ1-2, with D maybe TRBD1 (5 bases). For the CDR3, the DNA is TGTGCCAGCAGCTTAGCCTCAGGGAGGCTTGATGGCTACACCTTC. It yields the protein CASSLASGRLDGYTF.